This T cell receptor beta chain was profiled in a study of vaccination effects on CD4 cells after COVID-19 (dated by TCRdb to 2022 to 2024). Concerning the study at large: Participants received two doses of either the BNT162b2 or the mRNA-1273 mRNA SARS-CoV-2 vaccine. In both COVID-19 convalescent patients and infection-naive vaccine recipients, the study compared SARS-CoV-2 spike-specific CD4+ TCR repertoires from before mRNA vaccination with those from after it. The full study included roughly 11 COVID-19 convalescent patients and several SARS-CoV-2-naive healthy vaccine recipients. In the study, cultures from other donors were sequenced using the Oncomine TCR Beta short-read assay on an Illumina iSeq 100.

The germline ends are 6 bases apart after V is trimmed by 5 bases and J by 2 bases. The germline V gene (reference sequence) specifies WNHNN as CDR1 and SYGVQD as CDR2. The CDR3 goes from the cysteine to the phenylalanine over 13 residues. Here the CDR3 DNA is all that survives: 39 bases in frame from base 1. The study at large found these results: Only a small number of convalescent patients were included, and no early post-infection timepoints were available, which limited the study. Both infection-induced and vaccine-induced clones contracted markedly at late post-vaccination timepoints, which is consistent with waning T cell responses. In healthy vaccine recipients, vaccine-induced clones were almost all SARS-CoV-2 mono-reactive, with only 1 of 255 being cross-reactive with common cold coronaviruses.

The library was obtained by the immunoSEQ multiplex PCR assay. DNA from the cultured, isolated CD4+ T cells was subjected to TCR beta CDR3 sequencing. As for the authors' bioinformatics: The analysis removed non-productive TCR sequences, trimmed reads to the CDR3 region, and retained only CDR3s that were 7 or more amino acids long. The MANAFEST web app was used to pick out antigen-specific clonotypes by comparing their expansion in peptide wells with that in reference cultures. To count as positive, a clone had to show expansion at FDR<0.05 compared with the reference and with all other wells, an odds ratio above 5, and a frequency above 0.1% in two replicate wells. A clonotype was called cross-reactive if it was significantly expanded both in SARS-CoV-2 spike wells and in at least one common cold coronavirus spike condition. CDR3 similarity was assessed by Levenshtein distance using the stringdist R package, and unrooted trees were constructed with ape in R 3.6.1. In TCRdb, the immuneACCESS table is reduced to in-frame sequences with V and J assigned. These tables do not hold every clone; where another copy was compared, an unresolved V gene accounts for under half, and the others remain unexplained. That table gives V, J and clone size, and the DNA gave D and trimming. The sample table records some 59,000 clones; roughly 76% of these occur just once. Jointly, the top ten make up approximately 2.4% of the sample.

In the ViraFEST assay, PBMC were stimulated with viral peptide pools, and TCR sequencing was then used to find antigen-specific CD4+ T cell clonotypes based on their expansion. After around eleven days of culture, CD4+ T cells were isolated with the EasySep CD4+ T cell isolation kit. The absence of prior SARS-CoV-2 infection in healthy vaccine recipients was confirmed by negative nucleocapsid antibodies before and after vaccination. Over 1.5 million PBMC per well were cultured with 10 ug/ml peptides in IMDM containing approximately 4.5% human AB serum, around 9.7 IU/ml IL-2 and gentamicin. On days 3 and 7, half of the culture medium was replaced with fresh IL-2-containing medium. Unless noted otherwise, every peptide stimulation condition was grown in triplicate wells. Using Ficoll-Paque Plus gradient centrifugation, PBMC were separated from whole blood and then either used fresh or cryopreserved at -140C. The spike proteins of SARS-CoV-2 and of the common cold coronaviruses HCoV-NL63, HCoV-OC43 and HCoV-229E were spanned by overlapping peptide pools. The QIAamp micro DNA kit was used to extract genomic DNA from the cultured CD4+ T cells.

Remarks on this clone: It lacks a known antigen. There are no base qualities to consult, and no much larger clone falls within one base.

The chain was built from TRBV10-1 and TRBJ2-2, with the D gene not confidently named. The sequencing here drew on CD4+ T cells from PBMCs cultured with HCoV-229E spike peptides, taken before COVID-19 vaccination. The cell subset or site label for this specimen denotes: HCoV-229E spike overlapping peptide pool stimulation. This receptor was identified in a human donor who received a COVID-19 vaccine. In nucleotide form, the sequence is TGCGCCAGCAGTTGGGGAAACACCGGGGAGCTGTTTTTT. It is translated as CASSWGNTGELFF.